This TCR beta chain emerged from a study of shared clonotypes between healthy human individuals. Overall study findings and caveats: The study generally estimated greater richness for naive than memory subsets.

Sequencing was performed with immunoSEQ multiplex PCR; in TCRdb, only in-frame clones are kept and a portion is missing. This sample has about 980,000 clones; around 80% occur once, and the top ten carry about 1.5%. Remarks on this clone: Its matching antigen is unknown.

Sequenced sample: memory CD4+ T cells sorted from blood. Regarding subset: CD45RA-negative fraction. The receptor comes from a man aged 18 to 29 in good health.

CDR3 in amino acids: CASSVYTDRNYGYTF. CDR3 nucleotide sequence: TGTGCCAGCAGTGTTTATACTGATAGGAACTATGGCTACACCTTC. The chain links TRBV6-1 to TRBJ1-2; D remains ambiguous. The V and J ends lost 4 bases and 2 bases respectively, with 14 bases between them. The CDR3 has 15 amino acids. Per the germline V gene, CDR1 is MNHNS and CDR2 is SASEGT.